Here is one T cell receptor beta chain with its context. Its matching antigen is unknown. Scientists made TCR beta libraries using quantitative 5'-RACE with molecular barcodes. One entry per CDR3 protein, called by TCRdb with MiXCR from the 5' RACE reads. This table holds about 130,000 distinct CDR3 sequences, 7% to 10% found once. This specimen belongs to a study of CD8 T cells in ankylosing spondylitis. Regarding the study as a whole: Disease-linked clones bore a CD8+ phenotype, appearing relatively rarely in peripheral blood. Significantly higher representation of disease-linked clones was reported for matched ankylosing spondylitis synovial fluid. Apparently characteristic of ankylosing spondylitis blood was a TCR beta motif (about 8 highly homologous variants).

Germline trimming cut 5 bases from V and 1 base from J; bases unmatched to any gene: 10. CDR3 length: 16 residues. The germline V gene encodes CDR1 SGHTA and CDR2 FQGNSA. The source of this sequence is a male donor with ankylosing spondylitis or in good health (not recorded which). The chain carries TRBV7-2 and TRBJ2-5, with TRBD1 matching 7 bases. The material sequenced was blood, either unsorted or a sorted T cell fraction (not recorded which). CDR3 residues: CASSKSQGMGQETQYF. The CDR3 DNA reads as TGTGCCAGCAGCAAGTCACAGGGGATGGGCCAAGAGACCCAGTACTTC.